One sample yielded the 8 T cell receptor beta chains listed below, sequenced in a study of blood T cell repertoires in COVID-19. The assay was immunoSEQ multiplex PCR, and TCRdb's table has in-frame clones only and misses some. The repertoire holds 200,000 to 250,000 clones, with roughly 87% as singletons. The specimen sequenced was peripheral blood. All receptors derive from a young woman who had recovered from COVID-19.

The chain is built from TRBV18 and TRBJ1-1; possibly TRBD1 for D (6 bases). Germline CDR1 is KGHSH and CDR2 is LQKENI. The CDR3 spans 12 residues. V gave up 6 bases and J gave up 9 bases, with 14 bases separating them. The CDR3 protein is CASSQGQPQAFF. The CDR3 DNA is TGTGCCAGCTCTCAAGGACAGCCTCAAGCTTTCTTT.

This clone was detected a few times. The chain couples TRBV7-9 to TRBJ2-1; TRBD2 aligns across 13 bases. The V gene's germline CDR1 is SEHNR and CDR2 FQNEAQ (reference sequence). With 6 bases clipped from V and 4 bases from J, the junction kept 9 bases outside the gene matches. This CDR3 contains 17 residues. The DNA for the CDR3 is TGTGCCAGCAGTCCGACTAGCGGGAGGTCTAGATACAATGAGCAGTTCTTC. Residues: CASSPTSGRSRYNEQFF. Combining the CDR3 with reference TRBV7-9 and TRBJ2-1 gives the whole variable domain DTGVSQNPRHKITKRGQNVTFRCDPISEHNRLYWYRQTLGQGPEFLTYFQNEAQLEKSRLLSDRFSAERPKGSFSTLEIQRTEQGDSAMYLCASSPTSGRSRYNEQFFGPGTRLTVL.

This chain uses TRBV29-1 with TRBJ1-3; 9 nucleotides agree with TRBD1. The germline V gene encodes CDR1 SQVTM and CDR2 ANQGSEA. This CDR3 comprises 17 residues. V shed 5 bases, J shed 0 bases, and the junction held 11 bases outside the gene matches. The CDR3 is CSVTIPGQGSSGNTIYF. In DNA, the CDR3 is TGCAGCGTTACCATCCCGGGACAGGGCTCCTCTGGAAACACCATATATTTT.

V gene TRBV20-1 combines with J gene TRBJ1-2; D is unresolved. Per germline, CDR1 DFQATT and CDR2 SNEGSKA (reference sequence). V lost 3 bases and J lost 4, with 9 bases in between. This CDR3 contains 12 residues. The CDR3 nucleotides are TGCAGTGCTAGTGCGGGAGGCTATGGCTACACCTTC. Its protein product is CSASAGGYGYTF.

The gene calls are TRBV5-1 and TRBJ2-1; D is unresolved. With 4 bases removed from V and 7 bases from J, the gap between germline ends came to 15 bases. From germline, CDR1 is SGHRS and CDR2 YFSETQ. CDR3 length: 14 residues. CDR3 residues: CASSNRVPVNEQFF. The DNA for the CDR3 is TGCGCCAGCAGCAATCGGGTCCCTGTGAATGAGCAGTTCTTC. Looking up the rest from reference TRBV5-1 and TRBJ2-1 gives the full variable domain: KAGVTQTPRYLIKTRGQQVTLSCSPISGHRSVSWYQQTPGQGLQFLFEYFSETQRNKGNFPGRFSGRQFSNSRSEMNVSTLELGDSALYLCASSNRVPVNEQFFGPGTRLTVL.

This chain links TRBV7-3 with TRBJ2-1, with D maybe TRBD2 (5 bases). Trimming removed 4 bases from V and 0 bases from J, with 13 bases in between. The CDR3 runs 16 residues. Looked up from germline, CDR1 is SGHTA and CDR2 is FQGTGA. The CDR3 DNA reads as TGTGCCAGCAGCTACATTGCGGAGGCCTCCTACAATGAGCAGTTCTTC. Amino acid sequence: CASSYIAEASYNEQFF.

The J gene is TRBJ1-2, the V gene TRBV29-1; possibly TRBD1 for D (5 bases). This CDR3 is 13 amino acids long. V dropped 6 bases and J dropped 1 base, with 12 bases sitting between them. The germline CDR1 and CDR2 sequences are SQVTM and ANQGSEA. CDR3 loop: CSVDRENNYGYTF. For the CDR3, the DNA is TGCAGCGTCGACAGAGAGAATAACTATGGCTACACCTTC. Full variable domain (outside the CDR3, taken from reference TRBV29-1 and TRBJ1-2): SAVISQKPSRDICQRGTSLTIQCQVDSQVTMMFWYRQQPGQSLTLIATANQGSEATYESGFVIDKFPISRPNLTFSTLTVSNMSPEDSSIYLCSVDRENNYGYTFGSGTRLTVV.

V usage is TRBV7-2 and J usage is TRBJ2-3, with D possibly TRBD1 on 5 matching bases. The CDR3 length is 13 residues. Trimming left V 2 bases short and J 5 bases short, with 8 bases between. Germline V gives CDR1 SGHTA, CDR2 FQGNSA. The CDR3 bases are TGTGCCAGCAGCTTACATAGGGGAGATACGCAGTATTTT. The encoded protein is CASSLHRGDTQYF.